This T cell receptor beta chain was sequenced for a study of response to subunit inactivated influenza vaccine. Trimming removed 0 bases at V and 0 bases at J, with 9 bases between. This CDR3 region has 15 residues. In germline, CDR1 is KGHSY, CDR2 FQNENV. General observations from the study: A suggestion made by the authors is that each seasonal influenza vaccination recruits few new T cells.

MiXCR, run by TCRdb on the RT-PCR reads, gives a single entry per CDR3 protein. The sample yields 450,000 to 700,000 distinct CDR3 sequences, 12% to 15% seen once. This clonotype was seen more than once but under ten times. No antigen is known for it. The receptor comes from a man between 45 and 60 years old who received an inactivated influenza vaccine. The chain uses TRBV16 and TRBJ2-7; D is perhaps TRBD1 (6 bases). The specimen comprised PBMCs from blood, sampled 12 days after vaccination. The chain's CDR3 is CASSQSGASSYEQYF. The DNA of the CDR3 is TGTGCCAGCAGCCAATCGGGGGCGAGCTCCTACGAGCAGTACTTC.